Sequencing of this TCR beta chain was carried out in a study of T cell repertoires in cytomegalovirus infection. For the study at large: Public TCR beta signature analysis indicated the presence of both CMV infection and matching HLA type.

A remark on this clonotype: Its antigen remains unidentified.

Study-wide results and caveats: CMV-specific TCR beta clonotypes restricted by HLA-C were the ones dominating the ex vivo response.

A single record per CDR3 protein comes from TCRdb applying MiXCR to the reads. This table has approximately 150,000 distinct CDR3 sequences, about a fifth appearing once. CDR1 is SGHTA, CDR2 FQGNSA, per germline. V lost 5 bases, J lost 5 bases, and 13 bases lay in between. This CDR3 spans 13 amino acids. This clonotype was sampled from a human donor in good health (CMV status not recorded). Some clones in this sample may be carry-over from other donors' samples. Material: CD8+ T cells from cultured PBMCs, obtained from culture after CMV antigen stimulation. V usage is TRBV7-2 and J usage is TRBJ2-7; no definite D call. CDR3 nucleotide sequence: TGTGCCAGCAGCCTACCTTTATTCCACGAGCAGTACTTC. Translated, it gives CASSLPLFHEQYF. Supplemented by reference TRBV7-2 and TRBJ2-7, the full variable domain reads GAGVSQSPSNKVTEKGKDVELRCDPISGHTALYWYRQSLGQGLEFLIYFQGNSAPDKSGLPSDRFSAERTGGSVSTLTIQRTQQEDSAVYLCASSLPLFHEQYFGPGTRLTVT.